This T cell receptor (beta chain) was retrieved from a study of cytomegalovirus exposure and HLA in healthy donors (dated by TCRdb to about 2017). About the investigation overall: In an earlier analysis of approximately 500 of the donors, 250 to 350 Gb of sequence data and approximately 120 million unique TCR beta sequences from roughly 200 million T cells were reported. An early release covering 550 to 700 HLA-typed donors comprised 300 to 350 gigabases of sequencing data and roughly 86 million unique TCR sequences. The genetic ancestry cluster associated with self-reported Caucasian donors included around four fifths of the 300 to 400 genotyped donors. The study was designed to test whether signatures of past pathogen exposure could be identified by cataloging public T cell receptors. The study profiled the T cell repertoires of hundreds of subjects by immunosequencing and related them to cytomegalovirus serostatus. In addition to the first cohort of roughly 700 subjects, a separate validation cohort of approximately 110 different subjects was used. High-throughput TCR immunosequencing, statistical association of individual TCRs with disease status, and machine learning were combined to predict cytomegalovirus infection status. In a later analysis, previously published TCR beta repertoires from 550 to 700 donors were re-analyzed and high-resolution HLA genotyping was added so that TCR occurrence patterns could be studied. Rather than drawing on any new phenotypic data, the later analysis identified candidate immune exposures from TCR beta sequences and the way those sequences occurred across donors. In an earlier analysis of 587 of the donors, high-throughput TCR beta sequencing was used to judge whether each TCR beta V gene segment behaved as functional or pseudogenic. Alongside the repertoire data, information on donor age, sex, ethnicity and CMV serostatus was compiled. Genome-wide SNP genotypes for about 55% of the roughly 670 donors were used in a later genetic analysis, which treated that subset as a discovery cohort. All discovery cohort repertoires had been generated using a single sequencing platform. Class I and class II HLA loci were covered by the typing at four-digit resolution. The number of donors typed differed by locus, with about 629-630 for A, B, C, DRB1 and DQB1, around 520 for DQA1, about 610 for DPA1, and some 470 for DPB1. Roughly 5 DR-DQ haplotypes were handled as single units for association and clustering, since linkage in the cohort was strong. On average, roughly 200,000 unique TCR beta nucleotide sequences were sequenced per donor among several hundred genotyped donors of the cohort, with around 19% of those sequences being non-productive.

The protocol used for the library was the immunoSEQ multiplex PCR assay. The multiplex PCR relied on a mix of 60 forward primers for TCR Vbeta segments and 13 reverse primers for TCR Jbeta segments. The CDR3 region of rearranged TCR beta genes was amplified from genomic DNA with a multiplex PCR assay. On the Illumina HiSeq System, the amplified TCR beta libraries were sequenced as 87-base-pair reads. Concerning the study's data processing: Across the 700 or so repertoires, a later analysis counted 78 million or so unique TCR beta chains, some 11 million of which were shared by at least two donors. A nearest-neighbor algorithm error-corrected the raw reads and collapsed the reads into unique sequences, merging closely related sequences to remove PCR and sequencing errors. To assign V, D and J gene segments, CDR3 sequences were aligned to IMGT reference sequences. For a sequence to be retained, a match of at least six nucleotides was required to both a V gene segment and a J gene segment. A rearrangement counted as productive if the CDR3 had no stop codons and remained in frame with V and J, and every other rearrangement counted as non-productive. CDR3 was defined according to IMGT convention as the region running from the second conserved V-encoded cysteine to the conserved J-encoded phenylalanine. Sequences without an unambiguous match to a single V gene segment were excluded from the earlier analysis of about 630 of the donors. In an earlier analysis of some 590 of the donors, V segments were called functional above 56.7% productive rearrangements and were called segregating when the between-donor standard deviation exceeded 5%. A statistical classification framework was developed to diagnose cytomegalovirus status using the catalog of TCR beta chain sequences. In a later analysis, TCR nucleotide sequences were compared against IMGT/GENE-DB human TR gene sequences so that V and J genes could be assigned. The TCRdist pipeline was used in a later analysis to assign CDR3 sequences and most-parsimonious VDJ recombination scenarios. In a later analysis, each TCR beta chain was defined by its CDR3 amino acid sequence together with its V-gene family, and reads lacking a unique V-gene family were excluded. A later analysis removed 592 highly shared, low-generation-probability nucleotide sequences to deal with suspected cross-contamination and a sequencing artifact. For each public chain, a later analysis derived a clonal expansion index from normalized ranks of inferred template counts within each repertoire. In a later analysis, generation probabilities were computed with a VDJ recombination model fitted to out-of-frame rearrangements, and the resulting probabilities were checked against IGoR. In a later analysis, TCR-TCR, TCR-HLA and TCR-CMV co-occurrence was scored with hypergeometric tests, and a repertoire-size bias correction was applied to TCR pairs. In a later analysis, false discovery rates were estimated by permuting HLA or CMV assignments 20 times. In a later analysis, co-occurring TCRs were grouped using DBSCAN, with TCRdist sequence similarity added in when clustering inside HLA-allele-positive subsets. Repertoires with fewer than 30,000 or more than 120,000 public chains were left out of co-occurrence clustering, as were several repertoires with anomalous nucleotide sharing. The table was pulled from immuneACCESS by TCRdb, which kept in-frame rearrangements only. Such tables lose some clones; where checked, under half of the loss comes from unresolved V genes, and the rest has no known cause. V and J calls and clone size follow that table, whereas D and trimming were derived from the DNA. The sample table contains around 94,000 clones; only one count was recorded for approximately 77% of them. Jointly, the top ten make up roughly 9.3% of the sample.

In total, over 600 healthy bone marrow donors made up the cohort. At the time of sampling, every cohort member was nominally healthy, though immune exposures that went unrecorded were likely present. The donor tested CMV seropositive, placing the donor among the roughly 300 seropositive members of the cohort. A peripheral blood sample was collected from each donor, and TCR beta sequencing was performed on peripheral blood mononuclear cells. The Qiagen DNeasy Blood Extraction Kit was used to extract genomic DNA from the blood cell samples. Regarding this clone: Its antigen target is currently unknown. No much larger clone is present one base from it, and per-base qualities are unavailable.

Summary of the overall study and its limitations: The authors suggested that the approach could potentially be extended to other disease states and immunological phenotypes. Because HLA typing was unavailable for some donors at each locus, only the typed subset was used in association tests. Over 15 rarely observed V segments, including chromosome 9 orphons, were excluded from the earlier analysis of about 500 of the donors because counts were too low. According to a later analysis, most CMV-associated TCR beta chains appeared to be HLA-restricted, and the HLA associations seemed to be driven largely by CMV exposure. For the cohort, immune exposure information was limited to CMV serostatus. According to a later analysis, parvovirus B19, influenza, CMV and Epstein-Barr virus appeared linked to several top co-occurrence clusters. The presence/absence analyses assumed that sequencing depth was roughly uniform across donors, and that assumption may not be true. A later analysis found that HLA-associated TCR beta chains were more clonally expanded and had lower generation probabilities than equally common non-associated chains. Correlated functional status among segregating V segments might be attributable to linkage disequilibrium, but an unknown experimental factor could not be ruled out. In a later analysis, some 18,000 TCR beta sequences were associated with specific HLA alleles at a false discovery rate of 0.05. An association between a missense DCLRE1C variant and V-gene and J-gene trimming of TCR beta chains was found in a later genetic analysis and replicated in an independent cohort. A group of highly shared sequence variants was considered likely to be a technical artifact of the sequencing pipeline. In this cohort, only TCR beta chains were sequenced, and detectable features were limited by the absence of alpha or paired-chain data. A total of 150 or so TCR beta chains were listed by the study as associated with cytomegalovirus. Cytomegalovirus status was reported to be diagnosed by the classifier with high specificity and sensitivity in both the original and validation cohorts. A further reported finding was that TCR beta sequences accurately predicted the HLA-A and HLA-B alleles for most subjects in the first cohort. An earlier analysis of approximately 590 of the donors showed that most TCR beta V segments appeared in productive rearrangements either about 90% or about 30% of the time, which broadly matched IMGT annotations. A few of the identified cytomegalovirus-associated TCR beta chains were confirmed in vitro to be specific for cytomegalovirus antigens. According to a later analysis, TCR association rates differed among HLA loci, with DRB1 alleles showing the most associated TCRs and HLA-C alleles showing the fewest. Compared with the 666-donor mean, donors in an Asian-associated ancestry cluster had fewer N-insertions in productive TCRs, according to a later genetic analysis. While some public TCRs were present in many individuals, most TCR sequences turned up only very rarely across donors. When HLA alleles, especially DR and DQ, strongly co-occurred, TCR associations were difficult to assign to individual alleles.

This TCR came from a male donor in good health and CMV-seropositive. The sequenced sample consisted of PBMCs.

In nucleotides, the sequence is TGTGCCAGTAGTATCCTCGCCGGGACTTCGAACACCGGGGAGCTGTTTTTT. It codes for CASSILAGTSNTGELFF. The chain employs TRBV19 and TRBJ2-2; TRBD2 could be the D gene, as 6 bases match. A distance of 14 bases separates the germline ends of V and J, which lose 3 bases and 0 bases respectively. The CDR3, from cysteine to phenylalanine, totals 17 residues. The kept DNA is CDR3 alone, 51 bases in frame from the first base. The germline V gene (reference sequence) provides CDR1 LNHDA and CDR2 SQIVND.